One sample yielded the 19 T cell receptor beta chains listed below, sequenced in a study of blood T cell repertoires in COVID-19. Here immunoSEQ multiplex PCR was the method, and the copy in TCRdb shows in-frame clones only, minus some. The sample contains about 69,000 clones, 70% to 85% of which appear only once. Source material: peripheral blood. These receptors came from a man over 45 with COVID-19, enrolled during active disease.

The V gene is TRBV30, the J gene TRBJ2-3; D call uncertain. Per germline, CDR1 GTSNPN and CDR2 SVGIG (reference sequence). The V gene lost 4 bases and the J gene lost 0 bases, with 8 bases spanning the gap. This CDR3 spans 13 amino acids. The CDR3 DNA reads as TGTGCCTGGACAGGTTGGAGCACAGATACGCAGTATTTT. The encoded protein is CAWTGWSTDTQYF.

The J gene is TRBJ1-1, the V gene TRBV6-5; no clear D gene. The CDR3 totals 11 residues. V lost 4 bases and J lost 4, with 4 bases in between. CDR1 and CDR2 from the germline V gene are MNHEY and SVGAGI. The CDR3, as DNA: TGTGCCAGCAGTTCTCGCACTGAAGCTTTCTTT. Translating gives CASSSRTEAFF.

The V call is TRBV7-9, the J call TRBJ2-1; TRBD2 matches 10 bases. CDR3 length: 15 amino acids. The trim removed 5 bases at V and 5 bases at J, leaving 6 bases unmatched. CDR1 and CDR2 (germline): SEHNR, FQNEAQ (reference sequence). The DNA of the CDR3 is TGTGCCAGCAGCCCTAGCGGGGGAGCCGACAATGAGCAGTTCTTC. The encoded protein is CASSPSGGADNEQFF.

The chain joins TRBV27 to TRBJ1-2; TRBD1 is a possible D gene (6 bases). Germline V gives CDR1 MNHEY, CDR2 SMNVEV (reference sequence). Trimming stripped 3 bases from V and 0 bases from J, with 11 bases between. CDR3 length: 15 residues. DNA for the CDR3: TGTGCCAGCAGTTTTACAGGGCCACCTAACTATGGCTACACCTTC. Its translation is CASSFTGPPNYGYTF.

This sequence joins TRBV4-2 and TRBJ2-3; D not resolved. With 3 bases removed from V and 0 bases from J, the gap between germline ends came to 10 bases. The CDR3 runs to 15 residues. Germline CDR1 LGHNA, CDR2 YNFKEQ. In DNA, the CDR3 is TGTGCCAGCAGCCATAATCTAGAGAGCACAGATACGCAGTATTTT. It codes for CASSHNLESTDTQYF.

DNA for the CDR3: TGTGCCAGCAGTTACTCAGGAGCGGGGGGCTACGAGCAGTACTTC. It is translated as CASSYSGAGGYEQYF. V usage is TRBV6-5 and J usage is TRBJ2-7; TRBD2 agrees at 9 bases. Germline lookup yields CDR1 MNHEY and CDR2 SVGAGI. V lost 0 bases, J lost 3 bases, and 3 bases stayed unmatched. The CDR3 has 15 residues.

The chain employs TRBV4-2 and TRBJ1-1; D uncertain. The CDR3 extends over 15 amino acids. With 0 bases removed from V and 1 base from J, the gap between germline ends came to 9 bases. From germline, CDR1 is LGHNA and CDR2 YNFKEQ. The DNA of the CDR3 is TGTGCCAGCAGCCAAGATAGCAGCTCGAACACTGAAGCTTTCTTT. This sequence encodes CASSQDSSSNTEAFF.

The chain links TRBV24-1 to TRBJ1-4; 7 nucleotides line up with TRBD1. This CDR3 region has 19 residues. V was pared by 4 bases and J by 0 bases, with 13 bases of the junction left unmatched. Germline CDR1 reads KGHDR; CDR2 reads SFDVKD. This chain's CDR3 is CATSDPGQKDIATNEKLFF. In DNA, the CDR3 is TGTGCCACCAGTGACCCGGGACAGAAAGATATTGCAACTAATGAAAAACTGTTTTTT.

This clone came up a few times. The chain is built from TRBV2 and TRBJ1-6; D not resolved. Trimming stripped 3 bases from V and 0 bases from J, with 6 bases between. The CDR3 totals 15 residues. CDR1 and CDR2 from the germline V gene are SNHLY and FYNNEI. The CDR3, as DNA: TGTGCCAGCAGTGACGGGAGCTCCTATAATTCACCCCTCCACTTT. It codes for CASSDGSSYNSPLHF.

V and J are TRBV7-9 and TRBJ2-7, with TRBD2 identical over 14 bases. J lost 5 bases, V lost 4 bases, and 13 bases had no gene match. Germline V gene data show CDR1 as SEHNR and CDR2 as FQNEAQ (reference sequence). The CDR3 contains 18 residues. CDR3 protein: CASSSLRLAGGRDHEQYF. CDR3 nucleotide sequence: TGTGCCAGCAGCTCCCTCCGACTAGCGGGGGGGCGGGATCACGAGCAGTACTTC.

The gene calls are TRBV9 and TRBJ2-3; 10 bases align to TRBD1. CDR3 length: 18 residues. Germline V gene sequence: CDR1 SGDLS, CDR2 YYNGEE. V trimming: 3 bases; J trimming: 0 bases; junction bases outside the gene matches: 10. The CDR3: CASSGRLDRGPSTDTQYF. CDR3 DNA: TGTGCCAGCAGCGGTCGCCTCGACAGGGGGCCTAGCACAGATACGCAGTATTTT.

This chain connects TRBV27 to TRBJ2-6; D remains ambiguous. V lost 4 bases and J 0 bases, leaving 4 bases between the germline ends. This CDR3 has 14 residues. CDR1 MNHEY and CDR2 SMNVEV come from the germline V gene (reference sequence). This CDR3 is CASSYSSGANVLTF. CDR3 nucleotide sequence: TGTGCCAGCAGTTACAGCTCTGGGGCCAACGTCCTGACTTTC. Looking up the rest from reference TRBV27 and TRBJ2-6 gives the full variable domain: EAQVTQNPRYLITVTGKKLTVTCSQNMNHEYMSWYRQDPGLGLRQIYYSMNVEVTDKGDVPEGYKVSRKEKRNFPLILESPSPNQTSLYFCASSYSSGANVLTFGAGSRLTVL.

The CDR3 region is CASSVGSGGAWETQYF. CDR3 DNA sequence: TGTGCCAGCAGCGTAGGCAGCGGGGGGGCCTGGGAGACCCAGTACTTC. The chain has TRBV9 and TRBJ2-5; 10 bases match TRBD2. CDR1 and CDR2 (germline): SGDLS, YYNGEE. V dropped 0 bases and J dropped 5; count of bases not matched to a gene: 7. The CDR3 runs to 16 residues. Together with reference TRBV9 and TRBJ2-5, the CDR3 gives the full variable domain: DSGVTQTPKHLITATGQRVTLRCSPRSGDLSVYWYQQSLDQGLQFLIQYYNGEERAKGNILERFSAQQFPDLHSELNLSSLELGDSALYFCASSVGSGGAWETQYFGPGTRLLVL.

The chain couples TRBV7-2 to TRBJ2-1; the match to TRBD1 covers 8 bases. Germline V gene sequence: CDR1 SGHTA, CDR2 FQGNSA. V lost 4 bases, J lost 9 bases, and 8 bases stayed unmatched. CDR3 size: 14 residues. The CDR3 loop reads CASSSGQGRGEQFF. The CDR3 DNA reads TGTGCCAGCAGCTCCGGACAGGGTCGAGGTGAGCAGTTCTTC.

V gene TRBV11-1 combines with J gene TRBJ1-2; a possible D gene is TRBD1 (5 bases). Germline CDR1 reads SGHAT; CDR2 reads FQDESV (reference sequence). The ends were cut back, 5 bases at V and 6 bases at J, with 16 bases in the middle. The CDR3 is 14 residues long. The chain's CDR3 is CASSRNQGFDGYTF. The CDR3 coding sequence is TGTGCCAGCAGCCGAAATCAGGGTTTCGATGGCTACACCTTC.

The chain recombines TRBV30 with TRBJ2-1, with a weak D call TRBD1 (5 bases). The CDR3 consists of 13 residues. Deletions cut 3 bases from V and 15 bases from J, with 21 bases between. Per the germline V gene, CDR1 is GTSNPN and CDR2 is SVGIG (reference sequence). DNA of the CDR3: TGTGCCTGGAGCCTGGCCGGACATTTAAGATGGTTCTTC. Its translation: CAWSLAGHLRWFF.

The rearrangement uses TRBV29-1 and TRBJ2-1; 8 bases are a match to TRBD1. V trimming: 8 bases; J trimming: 10 bases; junction bases outside the gene matches: 7. The CDR3 covers 11 residues. Germline V gene data show CDR1 as SQVTM and CDR2 as ANQGSEA. The CDR3 nucleotides are TGCAGCACTGAACAGGGGGGCGAGCAGTTCTTC. It translates to CSTEQGGEQFF.

CDR3: CASSPILAVNTGELFF. DNA of the CDR3: TGTGCCAGCAGCCCCATACTAGCGGTGAACACCGGGGAGCTGTTTTTT. The V call is TRBV27, the J call TRBJ2-2, with 8 bases lining up with TRBD2. J gave up 1 base and V 6 bases, and 7 bases lay outside the gene matches. This CDR3 has 16 residues. Germline V gene sequence: CDR1 MNHEY, CDR2 SMNVEV (reference sequence).

The rearrangement links TRBV6-5 to TRBJ2-7; 10 bases line up with TRBD1. The V gene end was trimmed by 0 bases and the J gene end by 7 bases; junction bases not matched to a gene: 6. Germline V lookup: CDR1 MNHEY, CDR2 SVGAGI. CDR3 size: 15 residues. CDR3 DNA: TGTGCCAGCAGTTACTCGGTAGGGGGACAGGGGGAGCAGTACTTC. Its translation is CASSYSVGGQGEQYF.